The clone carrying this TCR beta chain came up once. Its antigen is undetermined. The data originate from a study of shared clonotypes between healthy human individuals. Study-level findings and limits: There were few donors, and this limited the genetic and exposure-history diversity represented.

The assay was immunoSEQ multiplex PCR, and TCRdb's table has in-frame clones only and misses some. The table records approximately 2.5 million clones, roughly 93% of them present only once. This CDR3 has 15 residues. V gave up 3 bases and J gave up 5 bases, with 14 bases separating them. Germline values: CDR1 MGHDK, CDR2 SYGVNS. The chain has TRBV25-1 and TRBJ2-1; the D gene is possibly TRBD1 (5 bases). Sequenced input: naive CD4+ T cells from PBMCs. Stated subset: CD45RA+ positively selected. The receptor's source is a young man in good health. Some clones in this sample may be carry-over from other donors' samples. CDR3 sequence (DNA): TGTGCCAGCAGTGATCCTAGGGGTCCTAACAATGAGCAGTTCTTC. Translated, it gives CASSDPRGPNNEQFF.